This TCR beta chain was sequenced during a study of vaccination and CD4 T cells after COVID-19. The Oncomine TCR Beta short-read assay sequenced DNA from cultured CD4+ T cells. TCRdb passed the PCR reads through MiXCR, listing each CDR3 protein once. Of 6,000 to 8,500 distinct CDR3 sequences in the sample, 55% to 80% are singletons; the top ten hold 16%. This clonotype was observed a single time. Its cognate antigen is unknown. As to treatment: roughly 11-day PBMC culture with coronavirus spike peptide pools or control peptides (ViraFEST assay). In germline, CDR1 is ENHRY, CDR2 SYGVKD. With 4 bases removed from V and 2 bases from J, the gap between germline ends came to 6 bases. The CDR3 extends over 12 amino acids.

The chain couples TRBV10-3 to TRBJ2-7, with unresolved D. The TCR sequence derives from a human donor who had recovered from COVID-19. Sequenced: CD4+ T cells from blood, cultured in vitro. The CDR3, as DNA: TGTGCCATCAGTGGACGGACCTACGAGCAGTACTTC. Translated: CAISGRTYEQYF.